This TCR beta chain was recovered during a study of T-cell reconstitution after alpha-beta-depleted transplantation in children. Unique molecular identifiers were used in preparing the TCRbeta library. TCRdb processed the PCR reads anew with MiXCR; each CDR3 protein has one entry. The sample records 90,000 to 130,000 distinct CDR3 sequences, under 13% being singletons. The table lists this clonotype with many counts. Germline CDR1 LNHDA, CDR2 SQIVND (reference sequence). V lost 6 bases and J 4 bases, leaving 13 bases between the germline ends. The CDR3 totals 14 residues. Source: PBMCs from the stem cell graft donor, taken from the stem cell graft. V usage is TRBV19 and J usage is TRBJ1-5, with a tentative D call TRBD1 (6 bases). The sequence was collected from a human donor who donated a stem cell graft to a child with acute lymphoblastic leukemia. This CDR3 is CASRLNTGNQPQHF. The CDR3 nucleotides read TGTGCCAGTAGGCTAAATACAGGGAATCAGCCCCAGCATTTT.